The 23 T cell receptor beta chains below were found in one sample sequenced in a study of blood T cell repertoires in COVID-19. TCRdb keeps only in-frame clones here, not all; method: immunoSEQ multiplex PCR. Counted here are 200,000 to 250,000 clones, about 82% occurring once; the ten biggest clones make up about 2.5%. Material: peripheral blood. These receptor sequences come from a woman aged 65 to 85 with COVID-19, enrolled during active disease.

The rearrangement joins TRBV7-2 to TRBJ2-2, with 9 bases fitting TRBD1. The J segment lost 7 bases and the V segment lost 2 bases, leaving 5 bases of the junction unmatched. Germline V gene data show CDR1 as SGHTA and CDR2 as FQGNSA. CDR3 size: 15 residues. CDR3 region: CASSLIQGAGGELFF. CDR3 in DNA: TGTGCCAGCAGCTTAATACAGGGGGCTGGCGGGGAGCTGTTTTTT.

With respect to this clone: Other DNA variants within this sample encode the same CDR3. This chain links TRBV6-5 with TRBJ1-5, with 8 bases matching TRBD1. This CDR3 is 14 amino acids long. Per the germline V gene, CDR1 is MNHEY and CDR2 is SVGAGI. The V gene end was trimmed by 6 bases and the J gene end by 2 bases; junction bases not matched to a gene: 3. The DNA of the CDR3 is TGTGCCAGCAGAGACAGGGGAGGCAATCAGCCCCAGCATTTT. Its translation: CASRDRGGNQPQHF.

The V gene is TRBV7-9, the J gene TRBJ1-2, with D tentatively TRBD1 (5 bases). Trimming took 5 bases from V and 6 from J, leaving 16 bases between them. In germline, CDR1 is SEHNR, CDR2 FQNEAQ (reference sequence). This CDR3 contains 14 residues. In DNA form, the CDR3 reads TGTGCCAGCAGCGAAACTTCAGGGTCGGATGGCTACACCTTC. Translated: CASSETSGSDGYTF. The complete variable domain, with remaining parts taken from reference TRBV7-9 and TRBJ1-2, reads DTGVSQNPRHKITKRGQNVTFRCDPISEHNRLYWYRQTLGQGPEFLTYFQNEAQLEKSRLLSDRFSAERPKGSFSTLEIQRTEQGDSAMYLCASSETSGSDGYTFGSGTRLTVV.

This sequence joins TRBV6-5 and TRBJ1-1; weak D call: TRBD1 (5 bases). The CDR3 is made up of 14 amino acids. Germline V CDR1 and CDR2: MNHEY, SVGAGI. V shed 6 bases and J shed 4 bases, with 15 bases lying between them. This CDR3 reads CASSAGAGSTEAFF. CDR3 nucleotides: TGTGCCAGCAGCGCCGGGGCGGGGAGCACTGAAGCTTTCTTT.

V and J are TRBV4-3 and TRBJ2-3; 7 bases are shared with TRBD2. Trimming cost V 3 bases and J 5 bases; bases outside gene matches: 17. The CDR3 contains 18 residues. The germline CDR1 and CDR2 sequences are LGHNA and YSLEER. The CDR3 region has the DNA TGCGCCAGCAGCCAGGGTACTCGGGCCGCGGGAGTGGTAGATACGCAGTATTTT. It translates to CASSQGTRAAGVVDTQYF.

Here the CDR3 reads CASSLERQTNYGYTF. The CDR3, as DNA: TGTGCCAGCAGCTTGGAAAGACAAACTAACTATGGCTACACCTTC. V is TRBV11-1 and J is TRBJ1-2, with D uncertain. The CDR3 runs 15 residues. V gave up 3 bases and J gave up 0 bases, with 11 bases separating them. CDR1 is SGHAT and CDR2 is FQDESV in the germline V gene (reference sequence).

This rearrangement joins TRBV6-5 to TRBJ2-7; D ambiguous. The V and J ends lost 0 bases and 5 bases respectively, with 8 bases between them. Looked up from germline, CDR1 is MNHEY and CDR2 is SVGAGI. CDR3 size: 13 residues. Here the CDR3 reads CASSYSGRNEQYF. For the CDR3, the DNA is TGTGCCAGCAGTTACTCGGGCAGAAACGAGCAGTACTTC.

The genes are TRBV4-1 and TRBJ1-1; D is perhaps TRBD1 (5 bases). The CDR3 sequence is 15 residues long. Trimming removed 0 bases at V and 4 bases at J, with 12 bases between. Germline V gives CDR1 MGHRA, CDR2 YSYEKL. CDR3 DNA: TGCGCCAGCAGCCAAGATGGGGGAGGGATCACTGAAGCTTTCTTT. It specifies CASSQDGGGITEAFF.

The chain couples TRBV7-9 to TRBJ1-1; D uncertain. The V end lost 4 bases, the J end lost 2 bases, and 14 bases lay between the germline ends. The CDR3 runs to 15 residues. Germline V gives CDR1 SEHNR, CDR2 FQNEAQ (reference sequence). The CDR3 nucleotides read TGTGCCAGCAGCTCCCTCGTTGCGGCCAACACTGAAGCTTTCTTT. Its translation: CASSSLVAANTEAFF.

The chain has TRBV19 and TRBJ2-7; 13 nucleotides align to TRBD2. V was pared by 2 bases and J by 7 bases, with 5 bases of the junction left unmatched. Germline-derived CDR1 and CDR2 are LNHDA and SQIVND (reference sequence). The CDR3 is 15 residues long. DNA for the CDR3: TGTGCCAGTAGTATAACACTAGCGGGAGGGCGGGAGCAGTACTTC. It translates to CASSITLAGGREQYF.

CDR3 sequence: CASSSSGKETQYF. The CDR3 region has the DNA TGTGCCAGCAGTTCCAGCGGGAAAGAGACCCAGTACTTC. V gene TRBV5-4 combines with J gene TRBJ2-5; 7 bases are a match to TRBD2. This CDR3 region has 13 residues. The junction had 4 bases not matched to a gene; V was cut back by 5 bases and J by 3 bases. Germline loops: CDR1 SGHNT, CDR2 YYREEE (reference sequence).

This clone was counted a single time. V is TRBV6-5 and J is TRBJ2-7; the D gene is possibly TRBD1 (7 bases). V lost 6 bases to trimming and J lost 1 base, with 13 bases between them. Germline values: CDR1 MNHEY, CDR2 SVGAGI. The length of the CDR3 is 14 residues. The CDR3 loop is CASRETGRSYEQYF. The DNA for the CDR3 is TGTGCCAGCAGAGAGACAGGGAGGTCCTACGAGCAGTACTTC.

This clone has more than one count but fewer than ten. The chain links TRBV9 to TRBJ1-3; no definite D call. V was pared by 3 bases and J by 4 bases, with 14 bases between. The CDR3 extends over 15 amino acids. Germline V gene sequence: CDR1 SGDLS, CDR2 YYNGEE. CDR3: CASSAADYSGNTIYF. In DNA, the CDR3 is TGTGCCAGCAGCGCCGCAGACTATTCGGGAAACACCATATATTTT.

The V and J genes are TRBV7-8 and TRBJ1-2; 7 bases fit TRBD1. This CDR3 comprises 16 residues. V was clipped by 5 bases and J by 2 bases; unmatched bases: 11. The germline gives CDR1 SGHVS, CDR2 FQNEAQ. CDR3 loop: CASSVAQGPTNYGYTF. Here the CDR3 DNA reads TGTGCCAGCAGCGTTGCACAGGGGCCTACAAACTATGGCTACACCTTC. Looking up the rest from reference TRBV7-8 and TRBJ1-2 gives the full variable domain: GAGVSQSPRYKVAKRGQDVALRCDPISGHVSLFWYQQALGQGPEFLTYFQNEAQLDKSGLPSDRFFAERPEGSVSTLKIQRTQQEDSAVYLCASSVAQGPTNYGYTFGSGTRLTVV.

This clone has only a few counts. The chain combines TRBV7-2 with TRBJ2-3; 11 bases match TRBD2. Germline assignment: CDR1 SGHTA and CDR2 FQGNSA. The CDR3 covers 15 residues. The ends lost 4 bases at V and 2 bases at J; junction bases unmatched: 2. The CDR3: CASSWGLAVTDTQYF. The DNA for the CDR3 is TGTGCCAGCAGCTGGGGACTAGCGGTCACAGATACGCAGTATTTT.

This clone was seen just once. V usage is TRBV28 and J usage is TRBJ2-7; TRBD1 aligns across 10 bases. The length of the CDR3 is 14 residues. Germline-derived CDR1 and CDR2 are MDHEN and SYDVKM. Unmatched junction bases numbered 5, after V lost 8 bases and J lost 1 base. In DNA form, the CDR3 reads TGTGCCAGCGGCAAGGGACAGGGGTCCTACGAGCAGTACTTC. Translating it yields CASGKGQGSYEQYF.

Only a few counts were recorded for this clone. This chain connects TRBV9 to TRBJ2-1; 13 positions match TRBD2. Germline values: CDR1 SGDLS, CDR2 YYNGEE. CDR3 size: 15 residues. Trimming cost V 4 bases and J 6 bases; bases outside gene matches: 4. The CDR3 loop reads CASSPTSGGANEQFF. Here the CDR3 DNA reads TGTGCCAGCAGCCCTACTAGCGGGGGGGCCAATGAGCAGTTCTTC. The whole variable domain, remainder taken from reference TRBV9 and TRBJ2-1, is DSGVTQTPKHLITATGQRVTLRCSPRSGDLSVYWYQQSLDQGLQFLIQYYNGEERAKGNILERFSAQQFPDLHSELNLSSLELGDSALYFCASSPTSGGANEQFFGPGTRLTVL.

The CDR3, as DNA: TGTGCCAGCAGAAGGCAGGGCCACGAGCAGTACTTC. Amino acid sequence: CASRRQGHEQYF. The rearrangement joins TRBV7-9 to TRBJ2-7; a weak D match, TRBD1 (5 bases). V was clipped by 6 bases and J by 5 bases, with 11 bases between them. The CDR3 runs 12 residues. Germline lookup yields CDR1 SEHNR and CDR2 FQNEAQ (reference sequence). The complete variable domain, with remaining parts taken from reference TRBV7-9 and TRBJ2-7, reads DTGVSQNPRHKITKRGQNVTFRCDPISEHNRLYWYRQTLGQGPEFLTYFQNEAQLEKSRLLSDRFSAERPKGSFSTLEIQRTEQGDSAMYLCASRRQGHEQYFGPGTRLTVT.

The chain has TRBV27 and TRBJ2-3, with D perhaps matching TRBD2 (6 bases). CDR3 length: 13 residues. The ends were cut back, 5 bases at V and 7 bases at J, with 13 bases in the middle. Looked up from germline, CDR1 is MNHEY and CDR2 is SMNVEV (reference sequence). In DNA form, the CDR3 reads TGTGCCAGCAGTCAGAGGGAGGCAAATACGCAGTATTTT. Translation: CASSQREANTQYF.

The rearrangement links TRBV7-8 to TRBJ2-5; weak D call: TRBD1 (6 bases). The CDR3 totals 16 residues. Germline V gene lookup returns CDR1 SGHVS and CDR2 FQNEAQ. Trimming shortened V by 0 bases and J by 4 bases, and 15 bases separated the two germline ends. CDR3 in DNA: TGTGCCAGCAGCTTAGCCCCCTGGGACAAACGAGAGACCCAGTACTTC. Translated: CASSLAPWDKRETQYF.

This chain uses TRBV14 with TRBJ2-2; D unresolved. This CDR3 comprises 16 residues. Germline V gives CDR1 SGHDN, CDR2 FVKESK. Between the trimmed V and J ends, which lost 6 bases and 6 bases, there was a span of 20 bases. The CDR3 bases are TGTGCCAGCAGACCAAGATCCTCTAGAGTGTCCGGGGAGCTGTTTTTT. Translated, it gives CASRPRSSRVSGELFF.

V usage is TRBV19 and J usage is TRBJ2-1, with 7 nucleotides matching TRBD2. The CDR3 runs 16 residues. Unmatched junction bases numbered 6, after V lost 4 bases and J lost 0 bases. In germline, CDR1 is LNHDA, CDR2 SQIVND (reference sequence). The CDR3 reads CASSSPLADSYNEQFF. The CDR3 region has the DNA TGTGCCAGTAGTAGCCCTCTAGCGGACTCCTACAATGAGCAGTTCTTC.

This clone was observed a single time. The chain recombines TRBV5-4 with TRBJ1-1; the D is unclear. The CDR3 runs to 14 residues. Germline loops: CDR1 SGHNT, CDR2 YYREEE (reference sequence). Trimming shortened V by 2 bases and J by 4 bases, and 12 bases separated the two germline ends. The CDR3 coding sequence is TGTGCCAGCAGCTTCGACACACACACCACTGAAGCTTTCTTT. As protein: CASSFDTHTTEAFF.